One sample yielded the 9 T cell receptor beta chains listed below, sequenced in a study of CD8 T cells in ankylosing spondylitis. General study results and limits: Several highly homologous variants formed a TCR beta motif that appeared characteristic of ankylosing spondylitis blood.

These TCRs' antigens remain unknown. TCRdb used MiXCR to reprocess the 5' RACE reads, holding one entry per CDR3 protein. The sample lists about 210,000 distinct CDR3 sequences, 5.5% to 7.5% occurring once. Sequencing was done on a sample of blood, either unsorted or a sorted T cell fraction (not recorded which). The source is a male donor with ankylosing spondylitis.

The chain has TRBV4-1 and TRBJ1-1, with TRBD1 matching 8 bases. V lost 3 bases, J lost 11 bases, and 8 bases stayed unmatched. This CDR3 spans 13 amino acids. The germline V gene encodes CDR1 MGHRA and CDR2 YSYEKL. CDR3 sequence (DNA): TGCGCCAGCAGCCACGGACAGGGACCTATGGCTTTCTTT. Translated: CASSHGQGPMAFF.

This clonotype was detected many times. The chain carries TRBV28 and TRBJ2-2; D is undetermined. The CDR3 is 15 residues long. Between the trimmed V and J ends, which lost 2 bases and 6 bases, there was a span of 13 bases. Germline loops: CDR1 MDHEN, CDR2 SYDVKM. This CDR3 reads CASSLGVFLAGELFF. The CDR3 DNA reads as TGTGCCAGCAGTTTAGGGGTTTTCCTGGCCGGGGAGCTGTTTTTT. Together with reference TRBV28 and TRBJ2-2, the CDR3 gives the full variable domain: DVKVTQSSRYLVKRTGEKVFLECVQDMDHENMFWYRQDPGLGLRLIYFSYDVKMKEKGDIPEGYSVSREKKERFSLILESASTNQTSMYLCASSLGVFLAGELFFGEGSRLTVL.

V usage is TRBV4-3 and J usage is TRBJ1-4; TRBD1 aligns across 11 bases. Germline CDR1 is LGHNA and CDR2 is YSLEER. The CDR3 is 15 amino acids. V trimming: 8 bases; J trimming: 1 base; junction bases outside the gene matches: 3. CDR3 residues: CASRDRGETNEKLFF. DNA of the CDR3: TGCGCCAGCCGGGACAGGGGGGAAACTAATGAAAAACTGTTTTTT.

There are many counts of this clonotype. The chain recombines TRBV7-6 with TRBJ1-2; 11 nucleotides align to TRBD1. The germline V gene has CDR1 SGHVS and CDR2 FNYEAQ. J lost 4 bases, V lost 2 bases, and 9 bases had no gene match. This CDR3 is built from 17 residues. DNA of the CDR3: TGTGCCAGCAGCTTAACTCCGGGACAGGGGGTTCTCTATGGCTACACCTTC. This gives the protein CASSLTPGQGVLYGYTF.

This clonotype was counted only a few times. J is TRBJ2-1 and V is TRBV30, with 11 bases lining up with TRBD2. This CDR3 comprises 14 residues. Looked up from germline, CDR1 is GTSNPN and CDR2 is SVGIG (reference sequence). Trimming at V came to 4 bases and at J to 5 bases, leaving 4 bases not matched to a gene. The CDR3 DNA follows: TGTGCCTGGACCCTAGCGGGAGGCCACAATGAGCAGTTCTTC. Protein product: CAWTLAGGHNEQFF.

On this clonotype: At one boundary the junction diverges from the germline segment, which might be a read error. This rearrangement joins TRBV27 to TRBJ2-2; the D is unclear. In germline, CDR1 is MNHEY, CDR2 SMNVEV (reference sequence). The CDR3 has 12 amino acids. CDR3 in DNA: TGTGCCACCAGTCCCCGAGCGGGGGAGCTGTTTTTT. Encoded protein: CATSPRAGELFF.

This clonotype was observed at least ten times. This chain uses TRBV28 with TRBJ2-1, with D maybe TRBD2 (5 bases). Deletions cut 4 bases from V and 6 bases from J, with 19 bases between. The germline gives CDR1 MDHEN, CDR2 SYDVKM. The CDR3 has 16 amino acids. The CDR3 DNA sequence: TGTGCCAGCAGTTACATTCCGGGAAAAGGTGGCAATGAGCAGTTCTTC. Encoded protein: CASSYIPGKGGNEQFF. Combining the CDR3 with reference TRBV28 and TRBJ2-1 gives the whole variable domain DVKVTQSSRYLVKRTGEKVFLECVQDMDHENMFWYRQDPGLGLRLIYFSYDVKMKEKGDIPEGYSVSREKKERFSLILESASTNQTSMYLCASSYIPGKGGNEQFFGPGTRLTVL.

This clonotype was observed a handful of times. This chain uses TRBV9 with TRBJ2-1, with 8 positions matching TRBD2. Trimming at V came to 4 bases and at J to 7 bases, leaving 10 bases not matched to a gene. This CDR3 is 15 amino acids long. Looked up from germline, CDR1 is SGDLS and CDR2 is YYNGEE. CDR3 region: CASSPRGLARNEQFF. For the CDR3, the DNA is TGTGCCAGCAGCCCCCGAGGACTAGCCCGGAATGAGCAGTTCTTC.

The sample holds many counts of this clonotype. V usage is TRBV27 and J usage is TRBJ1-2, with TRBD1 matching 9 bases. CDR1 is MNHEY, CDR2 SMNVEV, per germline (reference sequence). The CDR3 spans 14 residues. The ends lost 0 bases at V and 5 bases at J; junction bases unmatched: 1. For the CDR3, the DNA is TGTGCCAGCAGTTTATCGGGGACAGGGTATGGCTACACCTTC. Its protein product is CASSLSGTGYGYTF.